The 11 T cell receptor beta chains below come from one sample, sequenced in a study of glioma-infiltrating T cells. Amplification of TCR alpha and beta CDR3 regions from RNA used iRepertoire nested multiplex PCR. From the multiplex PCR reads, TCRdb called clonotypes with MiXCR, one entry per CDR3 protein. The table has more than 20,000 distinct CDR3 sequences, about 22% seen once. The source material was glioma tissue, nonneoplastic brain tissue, or PBMCs (not recorded which). The receptors derive from a human donor with low-grade glioma or glioblastoma, undergoing nonglioma brain surgery, or in good health (not recorded which).

The chain has TRBV12-3 or TRBV12-4 and TRBJ1-1; D may be TRBD1 (6 bases). V was shortened by 6 bases and J by 7 bases, with 18 bases between the two germline ends. This CDR3 region has 14 residues. Here the CDR3 reads CASRQSERTVEAFF. CDR3 nucleotide sequence: TGTGCCAGCAGGCAAAGCGAACGGACAGTTGAAGCTTTCTTT.

On this clonotype: One base away lies a much larger clone, so this may be a sequencing read error. V gene TRBV6-2 or TRBV6-3 combines with J gene TRBJ1-1; TRBD1 matches at 7 bases. V trimming: 6 bases; J trimming: 3 bases; junction bases outside the gene matches: 16. The germline V gene encodes CDR1 MNHEY and CDR2 SVGEGT. This CDR3 is 17 amino acids long. For the CDR3, the DNA is TGTGCCAGCAGACCCCCCCCGACGACAGGGTTGGACACTGAAGCTTTCTTT. Its translation: CASRPPPTTGLDTEAFF.

This clonotype was counted at least ten times. The V call is TRBV4-3, the J call TRBJ1-2; 7 bases align to TRBD1. The V segment lost 4 bases and the J segment 7 bases; nucleotides outside the gene matches: 9. Germline-derived CDR1 and CDR2 are LGHNA and YSLEER. CDR3 size: 14 residues. CDR3 residues: CASSPTQGYRGYTF. DNA for the CDR3: TGCGCCAGCAGCCCAACACAGGGGTATCGTGGCTACACCTTC.

The chain carries TRBV19 and TRBJ2-4; 8 bases map to TRBD1. The V segment lost 3 bases and the J segment 5 bases; nucleotides outside the gene matches: 3. Germline V CDR1 and CDR2: LNHDA, SQIVND (reference sequence). The CDR3 totals 14 residues. CDR3: CASSIPGGENIQYF. CDR3 coding DNA: TGTGCCAGTAGTATTCCAGGGGGCGAAAACATTCAGTACTTC.

In this sample, this clonotype turned up many times. The CDR3 protein is CSADRGGWTEAFF. For the CDR3, the DNA is TGCAGTGCGGATAGGGGGGGTTGGACTGAAGCTTTCTTT. The chain combines TRBV20-1 with TRBJ1-1, with D possibly TRBD1 on 6 matching bases. The CDR3 is 13 residues long. Germline V gene data show CDR1 as DFQATT and CDR2 as SNEGSKA (reference sequence). V was trimmed by 6 bases and J by 5 bases, leaving 16 bases between them.

This clonotype was found a few times. The genes are TRBV2 and TRBJ2-7; possible D gene TRBD1, 5 bases. The germline CDR1 and CDR2 sequences are SNHLY and FYNNEI. V lost 4 bases and J lost 2, with 12 bases in between. The CDR3 sequence is 14 residues long. The CDR3 DNA reads TGTGCCAGCAGTGGGACAACCGAGCCCTACGAGCAGTACTTC. This sequence encodes CASSGTTEPYEQYF.

There are many counts of this clonotype. The CDR3 sequence is CASSQDTGYQPQHF. DNA for the CDR3: TGTGCCAGCAGCCAAGATACAGGCTATCAGCCCCAGCATTTT. The chain employs TRBV4-2 and TRBJ1-5, with a possible D match to TRBD1 (5 bases). Germline assignment: CDR1 LGHNA and CDR2 YNFKEQ. There are 14 residues in the CDR3. V was shortened by 0 bases and J by 5 bases, with 8 bases between the two germline ends.

This clonotype has ten or more counts. The chain couples TRBV20-1 to TRBJ2-5; 12 bases match TRBD2. V was clipped by 1 base and J by 4 bases; unmatched bases: 10. CDR1 and CDR2 (germline): DFQATT, SNEGSKA (reference sequence). The CDR3 is made up of 17 amino acids. The CDR3 coding sequence is TGCAGTGCTAGAGTCACCCCAGGACTAGCGGGGATAGAGACCCAGTACTTC. Its protein is CSARVTPGLAGIETQYF.

A note on this clonotype: A read error may explain this, as a much larger clone is one base away. The chain couples TRBV28 to TRBJ2-7, with TRBD1 identical over 11 bases. There are 15 residues in the CDR3. The germline V gene encodes CDR1 MDHEN and CDR2 SYDVKM. For the CDR3, the DNA is TGTGCCAGCAGTTCGGGACAGGGGGTCCCCTACAAGCAGTACTTC. Protein sequence: CASSSGQGVPYKQYF.

The chain links TRBV11-3 to TRBJ2-5; D gene uncertain. Germline V gene data show CDR1 as SGHNT and CDR2 as YENEEA. V dropped 1 base and J dropped 1 base, with 7 bases sitting between them. The CDR3 extends over 14 amino acids. CDR3 residues: CASSLGGLQETQYF. CDR3 coding DNA: TGTGCCAGCAGCTTAGGAGGTCTCCAAGAGACCCAGTACTTC.

Concerning this clonotype itself: Given a much more abundant clone one base away, this may be a read error. This chain joins TRBV27 and TRBJ2-3; 8 bases are shared with TRBD1. Germline lookup yields CDR1 MNHEY and CDR2 SMNVEV (reference sequence). This CDR3 region has 16 residues. The CDR3 nucleotides read TGTGCCGGCAGATCTTACCGGACAGGGTTCACAGATACGCAGTATTTT. Encoded protein: CAGRSYRTGFTDTQYF.